This TCR beta chain emerged from a study of chemoradiotherapy in HPV16-positive cancers. Study details: Functional T-cell assays on two HPV16-positive patients' cells defined candidate HPV-specific clones and common TCR motifs. Study-level points and caveats: Candidate HPV-specific clones and E7-related TCR motifs grew in tumor during treatment. Better recurrence-free survival went with HPV-responsive T-cell expansion in HPV16-positive patients.

On this clone: What it binds is not known.

Germline assignment: CDR1 LGHNA and CDR2 YNFKEQ. Between the trimmed V and J ends, which lost 3 bases and 7 bases, there was a span of 7 bases. This CDR3 contains 12 residues. The repertoire was sequenced with immunoSEQ multiplex PCR; TCRdb's copy has only in-frame clones and lacks some. The repertoire holds a few hundred clones, with just over 85% as singletons. The V call is TRBV4-2, the J call TRBJ1-5; D unclear. This TCR came from a human donor with HPV-associated anogenital cancer. Sequences were derived from tumor tissue, sampled from a patient who underwent chemoradiotherapy. CDR3 sequence (DNA): TGTGCCAGCAGCCATGAGGGACAGCCCCAGCATTTT. The encoded protein is CASSHEGQPQHF.